This TCR beta chain stems from a study of T-cell reconstitution after alpha-beta-depleted transplantation in children. There are a few counts of this clonotype. This sample's TCRbeta library carried unique molecular identifier barcodes. In TCRdb, the PCR reads were re-called with MiXCR into one record per CDR3 protein. Of about 690,000 distinct CDR3 sequences in the sample, about 15% were seen once. The CDR3 sequence is 16 residues long. The germline V gene encodes CDR1 DFQATT and CDR2 SNEGSKA (reference sequence). V was clipped by 0 bases and J by 7 bases, with 18 bases between them. The sequence was collected from a human donor who donated a stem cell graft to a child with acute myeloid leukemia. This chain connects TRBV20-1 to TRBJ1-4; possible D gene TRBD1, 5 bases. The source was PBMCs from the stem cell graft donor, collected from the stem cell graft. The DNA of the CDR3 is TGCAGTGCTAGAGATCTCTCCGGGGACTCCGGTGAAAAACTGTTTTTT. Its protein product is CSARDLSGDSGEKLFF.